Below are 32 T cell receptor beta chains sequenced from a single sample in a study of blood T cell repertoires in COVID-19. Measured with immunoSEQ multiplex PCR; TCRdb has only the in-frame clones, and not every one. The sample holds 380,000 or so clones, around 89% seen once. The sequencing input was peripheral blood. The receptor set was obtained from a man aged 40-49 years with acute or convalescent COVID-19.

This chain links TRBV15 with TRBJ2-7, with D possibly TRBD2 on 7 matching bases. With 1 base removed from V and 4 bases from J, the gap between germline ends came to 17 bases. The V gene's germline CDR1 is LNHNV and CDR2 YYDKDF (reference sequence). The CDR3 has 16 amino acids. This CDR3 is CATSRGFGEGQYEQYF. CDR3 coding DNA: TGTGCCACCAGCAGAGGGTTCGGGGAGGGACAATACGAGCAGTACTTC.

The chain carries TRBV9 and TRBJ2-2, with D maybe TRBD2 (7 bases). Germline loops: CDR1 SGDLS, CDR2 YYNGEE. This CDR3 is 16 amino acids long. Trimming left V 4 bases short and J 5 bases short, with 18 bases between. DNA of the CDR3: TGTGCCAGCAGCACCCTGGGGGGGGCGGGTACCGGGGAGCTGTTTTTT. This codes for CASSTLGGAGTGELFF.

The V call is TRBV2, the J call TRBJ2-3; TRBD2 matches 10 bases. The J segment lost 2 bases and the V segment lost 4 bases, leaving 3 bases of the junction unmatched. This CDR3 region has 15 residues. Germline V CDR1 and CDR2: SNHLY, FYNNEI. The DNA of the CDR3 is TGTGCCAGCAGTGCGGGACTAGCGAACACAGATACGCAGTATTTT. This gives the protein CASSAGLANTDTQYF.

The CDR3 protein is CASSVGAGTGAVNTEAFF. The CDR3 DNA follows: TGTGCCAGCAGCGTAGGAGCCGGGACAGGGGCCGTCAACACTGAAGCTTTCTTT. This chain joins TRBV9 and TRBJ1-1; 10 positions match TRBD1. V lost 0 bases and J lost 2; bases outside the gene matches: 10. The CDR3 is 18 amino acids. The germline V gene has CDR1 SGDLS and CDR2 YYNGEE.

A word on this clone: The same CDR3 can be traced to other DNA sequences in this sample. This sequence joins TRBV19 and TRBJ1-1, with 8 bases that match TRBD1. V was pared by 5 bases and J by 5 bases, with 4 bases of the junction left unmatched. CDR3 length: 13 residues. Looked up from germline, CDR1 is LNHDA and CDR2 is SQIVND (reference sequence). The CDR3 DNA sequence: TGTGCCAGTAGTCCTAACAGGGGGACTGAAGCTTTCTTT. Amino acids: CASSPNRGTEAFF.

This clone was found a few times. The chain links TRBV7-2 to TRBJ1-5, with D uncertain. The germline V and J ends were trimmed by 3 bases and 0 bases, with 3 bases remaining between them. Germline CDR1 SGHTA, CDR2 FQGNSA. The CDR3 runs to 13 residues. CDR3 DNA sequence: TGTGCCAGCAGCTTTAATAGCAATCAGCCCCAGCATTTT. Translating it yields CASSFNSNQPQHF.

DNA for the CDR3: TGCGCCAGCAGCTTTCAGGCCAACACTGAAGCTTTCTTT. Protein sequence: CASSFQANTEAFF. The chain recombines TRBV5-1 with TRBJ1-1; no clear D gene. The V gene's germline CDR1 is SGHRS and CDR2 YFSETQ. The V end was cut by 2 bases, the J end by 2 bases, with 7 bases between. CDR3 length: 13 amino acids.

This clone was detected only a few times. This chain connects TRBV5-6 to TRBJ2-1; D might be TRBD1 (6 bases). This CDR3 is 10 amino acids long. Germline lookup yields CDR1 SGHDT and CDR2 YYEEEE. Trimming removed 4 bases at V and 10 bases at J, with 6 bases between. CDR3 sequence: CASSGTEQFF. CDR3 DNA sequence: TGTGCCAGCAGCGGGACAGAGCAGTTCTTC.

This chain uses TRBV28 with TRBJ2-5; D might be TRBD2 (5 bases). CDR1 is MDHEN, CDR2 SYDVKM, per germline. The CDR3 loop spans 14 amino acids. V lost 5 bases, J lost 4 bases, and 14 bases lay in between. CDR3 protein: CASSQEGRRETQYF. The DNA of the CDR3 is TGTGCCAGCAGTCAAGAGGGCAGGCGAGAGACCCAGTACTTC. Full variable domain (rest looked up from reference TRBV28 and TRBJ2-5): DVKVTQSSRYLVKRTGEKVFLECVQDMDHENMFWYRQDPGLGLRLIYFSYDVKMKEKGDIPEGYSVSREKKERFSLILESASTNQTSMYLCASSQEGRRETQYFGPGTRLLVL.

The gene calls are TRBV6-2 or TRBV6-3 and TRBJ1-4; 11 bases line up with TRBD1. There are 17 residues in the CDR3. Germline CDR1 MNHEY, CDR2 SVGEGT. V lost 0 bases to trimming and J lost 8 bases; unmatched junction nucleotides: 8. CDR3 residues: CASSYSYRTGGEEKLFF. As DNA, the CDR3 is TGTGCCAGCAGTTACTCCTATCGGACAGGGGGCGAAGAAAAACTGTTTTTT.

CDR3 in amino acids: CASSLAKQQGARNTEAFF. The CDR3 DNA follows: TGCGCCAGCAGCTTGGCCAAGCAACAGGGGGCTCGGAACACTGAAGCTTTCTTT. The chain is built from TRBV5-1 and TRBJ1-1, with 9 bases that match TRBD1. The CDR3 runs to 18 residues. V trimming: 0 bases; J trimming: 1 base; junction bases outside the gene matches: 10. Germline CDR1 SGHRS, CDR2 YFSETQ.

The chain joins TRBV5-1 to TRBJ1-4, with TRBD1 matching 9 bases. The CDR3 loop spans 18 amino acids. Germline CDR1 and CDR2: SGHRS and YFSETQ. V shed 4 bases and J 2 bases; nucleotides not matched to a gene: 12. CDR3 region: CASSRLPKDRGTNEKLFF. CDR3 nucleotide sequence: TGCGCCAGCAGCCGACTACCTAAGGACAGGGGTACTAATGAAAAACTGTTTTTT.

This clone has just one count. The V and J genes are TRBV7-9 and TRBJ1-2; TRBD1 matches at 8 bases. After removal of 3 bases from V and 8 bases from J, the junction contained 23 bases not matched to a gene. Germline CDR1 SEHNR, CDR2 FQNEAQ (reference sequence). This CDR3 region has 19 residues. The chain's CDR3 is CASSLGGGQGGSYGLGYTF. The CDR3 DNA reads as TGTGCCAGCAGCTTGGGAGGTGGACAGGGTGGATCTTACGGATTGGGCTACACCTTC.

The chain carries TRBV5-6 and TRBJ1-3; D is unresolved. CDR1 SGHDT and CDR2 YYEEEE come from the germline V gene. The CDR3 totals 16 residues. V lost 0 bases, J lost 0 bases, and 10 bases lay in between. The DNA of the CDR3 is TGTGCCAGCAGCTTGGTAATCCCCAGCTCTGGAAACACCATATATTTT. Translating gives CASSLVIPSSGNTIYF.

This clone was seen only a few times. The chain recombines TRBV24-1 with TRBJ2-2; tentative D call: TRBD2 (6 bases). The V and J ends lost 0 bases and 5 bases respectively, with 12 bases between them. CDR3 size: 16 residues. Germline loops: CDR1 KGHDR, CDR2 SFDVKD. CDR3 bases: TGTGCCACCAGTGATTTGATGGTCGCGGGGACCGGGGAGCTGTTTTTT. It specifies CATSDLMVAGTGELFF.

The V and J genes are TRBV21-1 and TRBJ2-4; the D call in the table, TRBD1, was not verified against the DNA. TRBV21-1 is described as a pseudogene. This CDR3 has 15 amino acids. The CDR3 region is CASSKNRDRKNIQYF. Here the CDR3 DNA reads TGTGCCAGCAGCAAAAACCGGGACAGAAAAAACATTCAGTACTTC.

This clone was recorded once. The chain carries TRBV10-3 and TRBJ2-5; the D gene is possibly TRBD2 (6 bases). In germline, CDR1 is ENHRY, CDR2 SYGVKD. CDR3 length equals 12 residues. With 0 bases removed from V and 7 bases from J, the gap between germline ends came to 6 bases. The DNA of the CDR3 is TGTGCCATCAGTGAGTCGGGAGGGACCCAGTACTTC. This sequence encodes CAISESGGTQYF.

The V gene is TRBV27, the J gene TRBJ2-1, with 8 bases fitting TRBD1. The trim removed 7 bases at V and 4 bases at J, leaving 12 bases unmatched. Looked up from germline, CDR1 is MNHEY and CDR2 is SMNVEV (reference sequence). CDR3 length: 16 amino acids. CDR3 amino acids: CASTNEGTGTYNEQFF. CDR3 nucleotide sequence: TGTGCCAGCACCAATGAAGGGACAGGTACTTACAATGAGCAGTTCTTC.

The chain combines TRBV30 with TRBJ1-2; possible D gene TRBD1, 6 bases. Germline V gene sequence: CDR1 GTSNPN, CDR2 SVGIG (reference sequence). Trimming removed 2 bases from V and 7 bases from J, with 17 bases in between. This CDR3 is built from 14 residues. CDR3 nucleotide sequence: TGTGCCTGGAGTATCGGGGGGCCCCTATTTGGCTACACCTTC. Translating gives CAWSIGGPLFGYTF. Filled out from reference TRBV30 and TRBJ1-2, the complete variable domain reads SQTIHQWPATLVQPVGSPLSLECTVEGTSNPNLYWYRQAAGRGLQLLFYSVGIGQISSEVPQNLSASRPQDRQFILSSKKLLLSDSGFYLCAWSIGGPLFGYTFGSGTRLTVV.

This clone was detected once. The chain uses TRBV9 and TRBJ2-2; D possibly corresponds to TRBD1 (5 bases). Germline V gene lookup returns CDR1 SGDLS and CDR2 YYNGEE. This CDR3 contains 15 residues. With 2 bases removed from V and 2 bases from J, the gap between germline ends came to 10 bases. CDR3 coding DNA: TGTGCCAGCAGCGTTCATCAGGGCAACACCGGGGAGCTGTTTTTT. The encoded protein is CASSVHQGNTGELFF.

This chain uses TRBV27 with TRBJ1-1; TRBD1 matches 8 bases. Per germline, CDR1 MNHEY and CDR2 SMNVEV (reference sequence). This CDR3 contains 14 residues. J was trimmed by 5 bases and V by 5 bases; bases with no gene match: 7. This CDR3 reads CASSARGQVTEAFF. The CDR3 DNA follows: TGTGCCAGCAGTGCCAGGGGGCAGGTTACTGAAGCTTTCTTT.

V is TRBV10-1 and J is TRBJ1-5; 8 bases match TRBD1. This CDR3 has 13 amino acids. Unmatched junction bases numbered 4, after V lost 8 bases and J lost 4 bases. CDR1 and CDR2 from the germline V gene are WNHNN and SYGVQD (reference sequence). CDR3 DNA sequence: TGCGCCAGCTCCAGGGGGCGAAATCAGCCCCAGCATTTT. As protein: CASSRGRNQPQHF.

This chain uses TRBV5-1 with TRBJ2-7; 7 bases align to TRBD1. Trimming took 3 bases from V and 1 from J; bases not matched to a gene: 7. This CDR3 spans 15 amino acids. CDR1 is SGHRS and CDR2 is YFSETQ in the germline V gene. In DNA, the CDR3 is TGCGCCAGCAGCTCGACAGGGAGTGAATCCTACGAGCAGTACTTC. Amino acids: CASSSTGSESYEQYF.

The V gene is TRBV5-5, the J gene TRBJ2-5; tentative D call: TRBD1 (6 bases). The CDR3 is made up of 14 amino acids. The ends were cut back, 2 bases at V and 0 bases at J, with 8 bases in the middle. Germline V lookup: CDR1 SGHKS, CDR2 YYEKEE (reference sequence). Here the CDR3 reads CASSLTGNQETQYF. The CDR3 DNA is TGTGCCAGCAGCTTAACAGGGAACCAAGAGACCCAGTACTTC.

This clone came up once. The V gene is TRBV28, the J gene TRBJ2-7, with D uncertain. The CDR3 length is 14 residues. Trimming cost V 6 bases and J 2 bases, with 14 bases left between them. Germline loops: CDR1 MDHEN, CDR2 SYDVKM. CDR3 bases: TGTGCCAGCAGCCCCAGGCGCCGCACCTACGAGCAGTACTTC. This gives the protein CASSPRRRTYEQYF.

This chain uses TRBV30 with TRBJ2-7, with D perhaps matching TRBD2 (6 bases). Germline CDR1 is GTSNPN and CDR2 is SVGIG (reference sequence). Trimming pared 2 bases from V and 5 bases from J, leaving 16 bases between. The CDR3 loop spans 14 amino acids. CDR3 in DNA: TGTGCCTGGAGTAGATTGCGGGGCGGGGACGAGCAGTACTTC. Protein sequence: CAWSRLRGGDEQYF.

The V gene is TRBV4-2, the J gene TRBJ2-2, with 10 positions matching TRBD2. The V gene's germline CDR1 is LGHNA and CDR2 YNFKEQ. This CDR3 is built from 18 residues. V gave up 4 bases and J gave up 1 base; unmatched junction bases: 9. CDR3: CASSRSGSGGRNTGELFF. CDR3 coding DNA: TGTGCCAGCAGCCGTTCGGGTAGCGGGGGGAGGAACACCGGGGAGCTGTTTTTT.

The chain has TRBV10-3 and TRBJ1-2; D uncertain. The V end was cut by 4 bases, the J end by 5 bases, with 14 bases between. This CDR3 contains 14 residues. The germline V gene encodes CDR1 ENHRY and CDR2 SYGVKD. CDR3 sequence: CAISVAANTYGYTF. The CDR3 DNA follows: TGTGCCATCAGTGTGGCGGCCAACACTTATGGCTACACCTTC.

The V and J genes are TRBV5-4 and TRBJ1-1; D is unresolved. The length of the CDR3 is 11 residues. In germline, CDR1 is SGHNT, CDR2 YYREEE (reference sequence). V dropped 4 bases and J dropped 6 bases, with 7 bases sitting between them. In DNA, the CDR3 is TGTGCCAGCAGCCTAGCTTCTGAAGCTTTCTTT. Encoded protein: CASSLASEAFF.

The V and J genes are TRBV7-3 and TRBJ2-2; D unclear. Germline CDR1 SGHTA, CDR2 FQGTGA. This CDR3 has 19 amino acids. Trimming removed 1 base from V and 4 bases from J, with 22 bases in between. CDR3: CASSLIPTDPTVGTGELFF. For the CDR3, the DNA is TGTGCCAGCAGCTTAATTCCTACAGACCCAACGGTGGGCACCGGGGAGCTGTTTTTT.

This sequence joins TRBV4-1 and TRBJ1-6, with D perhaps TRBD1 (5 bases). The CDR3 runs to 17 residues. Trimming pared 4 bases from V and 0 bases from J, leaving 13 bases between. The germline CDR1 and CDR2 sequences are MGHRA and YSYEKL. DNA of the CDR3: TGCGCCAGCAGCCTAAGGGACTTCAGCTCCTATAATTCACCCCTCCACTTT. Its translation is CASSLRDFSSYNSPLHF.

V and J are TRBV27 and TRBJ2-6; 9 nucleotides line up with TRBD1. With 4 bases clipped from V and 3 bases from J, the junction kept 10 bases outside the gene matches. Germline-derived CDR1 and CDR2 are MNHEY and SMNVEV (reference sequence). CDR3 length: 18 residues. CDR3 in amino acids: CASSSPGQGIFGANVLTF. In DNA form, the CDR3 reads TGTGCCAGCAGTTCCCCGGGACAGGGTATCTTTGGGGCCAACGTCCTGACTTTC.